This TCR beta chain was retrieved from a study of technical replicates of blood from several donors (dated by TCRdb to about 2017). Receptors were amplified or captured by the immunoSEQ multiplex PCR assay. TCRdb holds this immuneACCESS table with in-frame rearrangements only. Some clones are missing; in checked studies, unresolved V genes explain under half, and the rest has no known cause. This sample gives 45,000 to 65,000 clones in total; 94% of them show up just once. 0.2% to 0.25% of the sample lies in the top ten. For CDR1 and CDR2, the germline V gene lists ENHRY and SYGVKD. At the junction V is shortened by 6 bases and J by 2 bases; bases outside the gene matches: 5. The CDR3 runs 14 residues from the cysteine to the phenylalanine. Solely the CDR3 DNA is kept, with 42 bases framed from the first base. As to this clone: Its antigen specificity is not known. No much larger clonotype is one base removed from it; base qualities were not supplied.

The origin of this receptor is a human donor in good health. The V gene is TRBV10-3 and the J gene is TRBJ2-3; 7 middle bases align to TRBD1. Sequencing used T cells isolated from PBMCs. The nucleotides are TGTGCCATCAGCGACAGGGAGATCACAGATACGCAGTATTTT. The translation is CAISDREITDTQYF.